The 11 T cell receptor beta chains below were found in one sample sequenced in a study of regulatory T cells in long-lasting Graves disease. Arm-PCR of CDR3 regions with iRepertoire HTBI primers generated TCR beta libraries. TCRdb fed the multiplex PCR reads into MiXCR, producing one record per CDR3 protein. Of about 210,000 distinct CDR3 sequences in the sample, around 19% were seen once. Time point noted: newly diagnosed GD, antithyroid drugs for less than 3 months. Following extraction of RNA from PBMCs, that RNA was used to make the TCR library. These same records also appear under a second study, on T cells in Graves' hyperthyroidism and ophthalmopathy.

The input for sequencing was peripheral blood mononuclear cells (PBMCs), taken at new diagnosis, from a patient treated with antithyroid drugs. These receptors all come from a woman in her 30s with Graves disease.

This clonotype was seen more than once but under ten times. The chain couples TRBV2 to TRBJ1-5; TRBD1 might be the D (6 bases). Trimming removed 6 bases at V and 1 base at J, with 13 bases between. In germline, CDR1 is SNHLY, CDR2 FYNNEI. The length of the CDR3 is 15 residues. CDR3 sequence (DNA): TGTGCCAGCAGCCGGGGGGGCGTGAGCAATCAGCCCCAGCATTTT. It encodes CASSRGGVSNQPQHF. Full variable domain (missing parts from reference TRBV2 and TRBJ1-5): EPEVTQTPSHQVTQMGQEVILRCVPISNHLYFYWYRQILGQKVEFLVSFYNNEISEKSEIFDDQFSVERPDGSNFTLKIRSTKLEDSAMYFCASSRGGVSNQPQHFGDGTRLSIL.

This clonotype came up a few times. A much more abundant neighbour one base away suggests this may be a read error. The chain employs TRBV5-5 and TRBJ1-1; 8 bases align to TRBD1. The CDR3 length is 14 residues. The V segment lost 4 bases and the J segment 2 bases; nucleotides outside the gene matches: 4. The germline gives CDR1 SGHKS, CDR2 YYEKEE (reference sequence). The CDR3 here is CASSRDRSNTEAFF. The CDR3 nucleotides are TGTGCCAGCAGCCGGGACAGGTCTAACACTGAAGCTTTCTTT.

This clonotype was recorded a few times. The V gene is TRBV6-1, the J gene TRBJ1-5, with D possibly matching TRBD1 (6 bases). The CDR3 has 17 amino acids. V gave up 8 bases and J gave up 5 bases, with 25 bases separating them. Germline V lookup: CDR1 MNHNS, CDR2 SASEGT. CDR3 DNA sequence: TGTGCCAGCCGATGGGGGGCCCTCGATACGATTGATCAGCCCCAGCATTTT. This gives the protein CASRWGALDTIDQPQHF.

This clonotype occurred many times. This sequence joins TRBV30 and TRBJ2-1, with D possibly TRBD2 on 5 matching bases. CDR3 size: 12 residues. Deletions cut 3 bases from V and 7 bases from J, with 10 bases between. In germline, CDR1 is GTSNPN, CDR2 SVGIG (reference sequence). CDR3 sequence (DNA): TGTGCCTGGAGAGTAGCGCGGAATGAGCAGTTCTTC. Translating gives CAWRVARNEQFF.

This clonotype has a count of ten or more. V is TRBV6-5 and J is TRBJ1-5; TRBD1 aligns across 8 bases. In germline, CDR1 is MNHEY, CDR2 SVGAGI. CDR3 length equals 16 residues. After removal of 2 bases from V and 3 bases from J, the junction contained 6 bases not matched to a gene. CDR3 sequence reads: CASSYPGGEVNQPQHF. The CDR3 DNA sequence: TGTGCCAGCAGTTACCCAGGGGGCGAGGTCAATCAGCCCCAGCATTTT.

This clonotype was recorded at least ten times. V is TRBV6-1 and J is TRBJ2-1, with 7 nucleotides matching TRBD2. This CDR3 comprises 14 residues. Germline-derived CDR1 and CDR2 are MNHNS and SASEGT. V trimming: 5 bases; J trimming: 6 bases; junction bases outside the gene matches: 7. The CDR3 bases are TGTGCCAGCAGTCCCCGGGGGGTTTCCAATGAGCAGTTCTTC. It specifies CASSPRGVSNEQFF.

CDR3 nucleotide sequence: TGTGCCAGCAGCGAAAGGGCAGGGTCTGGCTACACCTTC. This encodes CASSERAGSGYTF. The V gene is TRBV3-1, the J gene TRBJ1-2; D is possibly TRBD1 (5 bases). Per the germline V gene, CDR1 is LGHDT and CDR2 is YNNKEL (reference sequence). The V gene lost 5 bases and the J gene lost 7 bases, with 14 bases spanning the gap. CDR3 length: 13 residues. Drawing the rest from reference TRBV3-1 and TRBJ1-2, the complete variable domain is DTAVSQTPKYLVTQMGNDKSIKCEQNLGHDTMYWYKQDSKKFLKIMFSYNNKELIINETVPNRFSPKSPDKAHLNLHINSLELGDSAVYFCASSERAGSGYTFGSGTRLTVV.

As for this clonotype: A much larger clone lies one base from this, so it may be a read error. The J gene is TRBJ2-5, the V gene TRBV28; D is ambiguous. Trimming shortened V by 4 bases and J by 4 bases, and 10 bases separated the two germline ends. The CDR3 sequence is 13 residues long. Germline assignment: CDR1 MDHEN and CDR2 SYDVKM. The CDR3 is CASSYLGRETQYF. The DNA of the CDR3 is TGTGCCAGCAGTTATTTGGGTCGAGAGACCCAGTACTTC.

This clonotype was picked up many times. This chain connects TRBV6-5 to TRBJ1-1; 8 bases are shared with TRBD1. This CDR3 is built from 14 residues. V was clipped by 2 bases and J by 6 bases; unmatched bases: 5. Germline V CDR1 and CDR2: MNHEY, SVGAGI. CDR3 sequence (DNA): TGTGCCAGCAGTTACGAACAGGGGGTGGCTGAAGCTTTCTTT. This gives the protein CASSYEQGVAEAFF.

This clonotype was counted ten times or more. CDR3 nucleotides: TGTGCCATCAGCCGACAGTCGTCTAATGAAAAACTGTTTTTT. Translation: CAISRQSSNEKLFF. The rearrangement joins TRBV10-3 to TRBJ1-4; possibly TRBD1 for D (5 bases). The length of the CDR3 is 14 residues. Between the trimmed V and J ends, which lost 6 bases and 3 bases, there was a span of 11 bases. The V gene's germline CDR1 is ENHRY and CDR2 SYGVKD.

This clonotype ranks as medium-sized. This sequence joins TRBV7-9 and TRBJ1-5; TRBD1 aligns across 9 bases. Germline assignment: CDR1 SEHNR and CDR2 FQNEAQ (reference sequence). V lost 6 bases to trimming and J lost 3 bases; unmatched junction nucleotides: 9. The CDR3 is 16 residues long. DNA of the CDR3: TGTGCCAGCAGTGAGGCGGGACAGGGTTCCAATCAGCCCCAGCATTTT. Its protein is CASSEAGQGSNQPQHF.